These T cell receptor beta chains were read from a single sample in a study of cytomegalovirus exposure and HLA in healthy donors. TCRdb's copy holds only in-frame clones and misses some; the assay was immunoSEQ multiplex PCR. The profile shows approximately 160,000 clones, approximately 82% of them singletons. The specimen sequenced was PBMCs. The receptors shown here come from a male donor in good health and CMV-seronegative. Each CDR3 is given with its conserved first and last residue. The D gene is left open where the match is weak. Some rows mark clone size as missing; the rest say once, few, many or name a class of expanded clone.

NA	TRBV7-9	NA	15	TRBJ2-3	TGTGCCAGCAGCCCCGGACTGTTTAGCGCAGATACGCAGTATTTT	CASSPGLFSADTQYF
NA	TRBV7-8	NA	16	TRBJ1-3	TGTGCCAGCAGCCAAGGGTTTGTCGGGGCTGGAAACACCATATATTTT	CASSQGFVGAGNTIYF
NA	TRBV5-1	TRBD1	16	TRBJ2-1	TGCGCCAGCAGCTTTGTTCCCCCCGGGACAGGGAATGAGCAGTTCTTC	CASSFVPPGTGNEQFF
NA	TRBV6-5	NA	14	TRBJ1-2	TGTGCCAGCAGTTACGCAGACACCCGCTATGGCTACACCTTC	CASSYADTRYGYTF
NA	TRBV5-4	NA	15	TRBJ1-5	TGTGCCAGCAGCGTTAATGGGGGCTCCAATCAGCCCCAGCATTTT	CASSVNGGSNQPQHF
NA	TRBV18	NA	15	TRBJ2-7	TGTGCCAGCTCGGGAGGGGGTCTTGCCAACCTCGAGCAGTACTTC	CASSGGGLANLEQYF
NA	TRBV2	NA	14	TRBJ1-5	TGTGCCAGCCTTAAGGGGAATAGCAATCAGCCCCAGCATTTT	CASLKGNSNQPQHF
NA	TRBV18	TRBD2	16	TRBJ2-5	TGTGCCAGCTCACCCTCCGGGACTAGCCTTCGGGAGACCCAGTACTTC	CASSPSGTSLRETQYF
NA	TRBV6-1	TRBD1	13	TRBJ1-5	TGTGCCAGCAGTTGGACAGGGGATCAGCCCCAGCATTTT	CASSWTGDQPQHF
once	TRBV7-3	NA	13	TRBJ1-1	TGTGCCAGCAGCCTTACGAGGGACACTGAAGCTTTCTTT	CASSLTRDTEAFF